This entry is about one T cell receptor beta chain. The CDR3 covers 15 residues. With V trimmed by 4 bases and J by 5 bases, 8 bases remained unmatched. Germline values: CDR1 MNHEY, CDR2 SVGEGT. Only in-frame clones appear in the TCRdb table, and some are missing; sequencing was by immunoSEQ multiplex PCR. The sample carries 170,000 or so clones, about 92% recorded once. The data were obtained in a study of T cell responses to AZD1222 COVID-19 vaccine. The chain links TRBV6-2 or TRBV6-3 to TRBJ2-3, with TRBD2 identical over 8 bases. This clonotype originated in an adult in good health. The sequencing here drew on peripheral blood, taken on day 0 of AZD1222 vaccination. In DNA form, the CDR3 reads TGTGCCAGCAGTTCGGGGGGGGGCCATGTAGATACGCAGTATTTT. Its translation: CASSSGGGHVDTQYF.